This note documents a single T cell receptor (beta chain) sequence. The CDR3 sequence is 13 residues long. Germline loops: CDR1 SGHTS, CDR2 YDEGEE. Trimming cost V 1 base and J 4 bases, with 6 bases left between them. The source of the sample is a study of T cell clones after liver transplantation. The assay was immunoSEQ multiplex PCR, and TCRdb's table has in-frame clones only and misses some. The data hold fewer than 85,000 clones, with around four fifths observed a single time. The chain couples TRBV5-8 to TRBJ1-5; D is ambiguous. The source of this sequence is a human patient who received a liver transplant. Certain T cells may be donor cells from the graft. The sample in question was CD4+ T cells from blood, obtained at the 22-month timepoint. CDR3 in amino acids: CASSLRVNQPQHF. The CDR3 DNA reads TGTGCCAGCAGCTTGCGTGTTAATCAGCCCCAGCATTTT.